This TCR beta chain was recovered during a study of T cells in women clearing cervical HPV infection. Study summary: Cases: HPV16-related CIN3 or worse on histology, a couple of invasive cancers.

The CDR3 has 15 amino acids. The V segment lost 6 bases and the J segment 3 bases; nucleotides outside the gene matches: 8. The germline V gene encodes CDR1 MNHEY and CDR2 SVGEGT. Generated by immunoSEQ multiplex PCR, the TCRdb table keeps only in-frame clones and is missing some. The data include around 12,000 clones; the top ten clones carry roughly a tenth. The study's findings and limits: Richness plus V gene abundances separated cases from controls with AUC approximately 0.78.

As concerns this clone: Its specificity is not known. The missing CDR3 end, 3 residues past where the read stops, is filled in from the germline J gene.

The receptor's source is a woman between 18 and 70 years old with a cervical HPV16 infection that either progressed to CIN3+ or cleared (not recorded which). V is TRBV6-2 or TRBV6-3 and J is TRBJ1-1, with 9 bases fitting TRBD1. The source material was blood buffy coat. The part of the CDR3 DNA that was read is TGTGCCAGCAGCCGCCTAGGACAGGGGTACACTGAA. Its translation: CASSRLGQGYTE. The full CDR3 protein is CASSRLGQGYTEAFF.